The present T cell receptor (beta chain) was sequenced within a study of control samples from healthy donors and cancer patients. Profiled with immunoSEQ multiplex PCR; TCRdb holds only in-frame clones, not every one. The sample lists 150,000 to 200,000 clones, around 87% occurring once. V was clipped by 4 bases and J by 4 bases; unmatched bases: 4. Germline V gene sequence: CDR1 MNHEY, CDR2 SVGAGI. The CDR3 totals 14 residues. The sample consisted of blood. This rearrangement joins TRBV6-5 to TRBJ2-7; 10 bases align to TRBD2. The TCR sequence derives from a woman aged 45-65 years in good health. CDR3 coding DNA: TGTGCCAGCAGTTTCACTAGCGGGATTTACGAGCAGTACTTC. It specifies CASSFTSGIYEQYF.